These 23 T cell receptor beta chains were sequenced from one sample in a study of CD8 T cells in Susac syndrome. RNA totalling about 0.45 to 1 ug underwent reverse transcription with random hexamers. Each CDR3 protein gets one entry after TCRdb re-called the immunoSEQ multiplex PCR reads with MiXCR. The data show fewer than 350,000 distinct CDR3 sequences, with over 75% seen just once and approximately 0.2% held by the top ten. The specimen was CD8+ T cells from PBMCs. The receptors stem from a human donor with multiple sclerosis.

The V call is TRBV7-6, the J call TRBJ2-1; TRBD2 matches at 9 bases. The germline V gene has CDR1 SGHVS and CDR2 FNYEAQ. V gave up 1 base and J gave up 5 bases; unmatched junction bases: 9. This CDR3 is 17 amino acids long. The CDR3 loop reads CASSLVVAGGPHNEQFF. The DNA of the CDR3 is TGTGCCAGCAGCTTAGTGGTTGCGGGAGGGCCTCACAATGAGCAGTTCTTC.

The CDR3 loop is CAIRPWRGNEQFF. The CDR3, as DNA: TGTGCCATTCGACCCTGGCGAGGTAATGAGCAGTTCTTC. The V gene is TRBV27, the J gene TRBJ2-1; D is uncertain. This CDR3 is 13 amino acids long. CDR1 is MNHEY and CDR2 is SMNVEV in the germline V gene (reference sequence). Trimming left V 10 bases short and J 7 bases short, with 17 bases between.

CDR3: CASSRVSYGYTF. The CDR3 bases are TGTGCCAGCAGCCGAGTCTCCTATGGCTACACCTTC. The genes are TRBV5-6 and TRBJ1-2; D unclear. The CDR3 has 12 amino acids. V shed 4 bases and J shed 4 bases, with 8 bases lying between them. Germline-derived CDR1 and CDR2 are SGHDT and YYEEEE.

The rearrangement joins TRBV5-7 to TRBJ2-5, with TRBD2 matching over 8 bases. TRBV5-7 is an ORF, with its function uncertain. This CDR3 has 18 amino acids. After removal of 0 bases from V and 2 bases from J, the junction contained 12 bases not matched to a gene. This CDR3 reads CASSLAKFLAGLQETQYF. CDR3 DNA sequence: TGTGCCAGCAGCTTGGCCAAATTTCTAGCGGGTTTACAAGAGACCCAGTACTTC.

The chain is built from TRBV6-1 and TRBJ1-2; 8 nucleotides line up with TRBD1. CDR1 and CDR2 from the germline V gene are MNHNS and SASEGT. V was pared by 9 bases and J by 8 bases, with 11 bases of the junction left unmatched. The CDR3 has 13 amino acids. Here the CDR3 reads CASSTGGLEGYTF. CDR3 nucleotides: TGTGCCAGTAGTACAGGGGGGTTGGAAGGCTACACCTTC.

This chain uses TRBV3-1 with TRBJ2-1; D remains unclear. There are 15 residues in the CDR3. The V and J ends lost 2 bases and 7 bases respectively, with 15 bases between them. Germline V gene lookup returns CDR1 LGHDT and CDR2 YNNKEL (reference sequence). CDR3 protein: CASSQLPGVGNEQFF. The DNA for the CDR3 is TGTGCCAGCAGCCAATTGCCAGGAGTAGGAAATGAGCAGTTCTTC.

This clonotype was picked up one time. The CDR3 here is CASSYFDTSGRAWLSSYNEQFF. The CDR3, as DNA: TGTGCCAGCAGTTACTTCGACACTAGCGGGAGGGCCTGGTTGAGCTCCTACAATGAGCAGTTCTTC. This chain links TRBV6-2 or TRBV6-3 with TRBJ2-1; 13 bases match TRBD2. This CDR3 is built from 22 residues. J gave up 0 bases and V 1 base, and 15 bases lay outside the gene matches. Germline V CDR1 and CDR2: MNHEY, SVGEGT.

This sequence joins TRBV5-4 and TRBJ2-7, with D possibly being TRBD1 (5 bases). Trimming stripped 0 bases from V and 2 bases from J, with 12 bases between. This CDR3 comprises 15 residues. The germline V gene encodes CDR1 SGHNT and CDR2 YYREEE (reference sequence). The CDR3 region is CASSLGQGPPYEQYF. The DNA of the CDR3 is TGTGCCAGCAGCTTGGGCCAGGGTCCACCCTACGAGCAGTACTTC.

The chain links TRBV20-1 to TRBJ2-7; D unresolved. Deletions cut 4 bases from V and 1 base from J, with 14 bases between. CDR1 and CDR2 from the germline V gene are DFQATT and SNEGSKA (reference sequence). This CDR3 region has 14 residues. For the CDR3, the DNA is TGCAGTGCTACCCATACAATCGATTCCTACGAGCAGTACTTC. This encodes CSATHTIDSYEQYF.

This chain connects TRBV27 to TRBJ2-1, with 14 bases matching TRBD2. The CDR3 runs to 16 residues. The ends lost 5 bases at V and 6 bases at J; junction bases unmatched: 6. The germline V gene encodes CDR1 MNHEY and CDR2 SMNVEV (reference sequence). The CDR3 DNA reads TGTGCCAGCAGTCTTGGGACTAGCGGGAGATTCAATGAGCAGTTCTTC. Its translation: CASSLGTSGRFNEQFF.

The chain links TRBV27 to TRBJ1-1; TRBD1 agrees at 7 bases. The CDR3 totals 13 residues. Unmatched junction bases numbered 4, after V lost 7 bases and J lost 2 bases. Germline V gene lookup returns CDR1 MNHEY and CDR2 SMNVEV (reference sequence). The DNA for the CDR3 is TGTGCCAGCATCGGGACAGCCAACACTGAAGCTTTCTTT. Its protein is CASIGTANTEAFF.

The chain is built from TRBV6-1 and TRBJ1-1; no clear D. V was trimmed by 10 bases and J by 0 bases, leaving 18 bases between them. CDR3 length: 15 residues. Germline V lookup: CDR1 MNHNS, CDR2 SASEGT. The DNA of the CDR3 is TGTGCCAACATGGAGACCAGGCTATTGAACACTGAAGCTTTCTTT. Protein: CANMETRLLNTEAFF.

CDR3 coding DNA: TGCGCCAGCTCCCCTTGGCAGGGGACCTCGGGCTACACCTTC. As protein: CASSPWQGTSGYTF. V gene TRBV4-3 combines with J gene TRBJ1-2, with D perhaps TRBD1 (6 bases). CDR1 is LGHNA and CDR2 is YSLEER in the germline V gene. The CDR3 runs to 14 residues. V was clipped by 8 bases and J by 8 bases, with 21 bases between them.

This clonotype was picked up one time. J is TRBJ2-3 and V is TRBV28; D call uncertain. This CDR3 comprises 12 residues. Germline CDR1 MDHEN, CDR2 SYDVKM. The V and J ends lost 5 bases and 6 bases respectively, with 9 bases between them. The CDR3 loop reads CASSLQSDTQYF. CDR3 in DNA: TGTGCCAGCAGTCTACAGTCGGATACGCAGTATTTT.

This clonotype was detected once. The CDR3 reads CASTVDGVGQYF. CDR3 in DNA: TGTGCCAGCACTGTAGACGGCGTGGGACAGTACTTC. V gene TRBV6-2 or TRBV6-3 combines with J gene TRBJ2-7; no reliable D call. Germline V CDR1 and CDR2: MNHEY, SVGEGT. The CDR3 contains 12 residues. V lost 7 bases to trimming and J lost 10 bases, with 17 bases between them.

The chain links TRBV27 to TRBJ1-6; TRBD1 is a possible D gene (5 bases). The V and J ends lost 6 bases and 7 bases respectively, with 13 bases between them. This CDR3 has 14 amino acids. The germline CDR1 and CDR2 sequences are MNHEY and SMNVEV (reference sequence). The CDR3: CASSTGTVNSPLHF. In nucleotides, the CDR3 is TGTGCCAGCAGCACTGGGACGGTAAATTCACCCCTCCACTTT.

The chain carries TRBV6-5 and TRBJ1-2, with 9 bases identical to TRBD1. The CDR3 runs to 14 residues. The germline gives CDR1 MNHEY, CDR2 SVGAGI. The ends lost 6 bases at V and 4 bases at J; junction bases unmatched: 6. In nucleotides, the CDR3 is TGTGCCAGCAGCAGACAGGGGGGCGGCTATGGCTACACCTTC. Translating gives CASSRQGGGYGYTF.

The J gene is TRBJ2-7, the V gene TRBV7-9; D gene uncertain. Germline CDR1 and CDR2: SEHNR and FQNEAQ (reference sequence). V shed 1 base and J shed 4 bases, with 8 bases lying between them. This CDR3 comprises 13 residues. CDR3 coding DNA: TGTGCCAGCAGCTTAGTAGCTAGGTACGAGCAGTACTTC. Amino acids: CASSLVARYEQYF.

The V gene is TRBV28, the J gene TRBJ1-3; D call uncertain. This CDR3 has 14 amino acids. The V gene lost 7 bases and the J gene lost 0 bases, with 10 bases spanning the gap. Germline CDR1 MDHEN, CDR2 SYDVKM. The CDR3 loop is CASTVRSSGNTIYF. CDR3 DNA sequence: TGTGCCAGCACGGTTCGAAGCTCTGGAAACACCATATATTTT.

The chain is built from TRBV7-9 and TRBJ2-7; 13 nucleotides agree with TRBD2. CDR3 length equals 15 residues. The germline CDR1 and CDR2 sequences are SEHNR and FQNEAQ (reference sequence). The V segment lost 4 bases and the J segment 5 bases; nucleotides outside the gene matches: 5. CDR3 region: CASSSGLAGPNEQYF. The CDR3 coding sequence is TGTGCCAGCAGCTCGGGACTAGCGGGACCGAACGAGCAGTACTTC.

This clonotype occurred once. The CDR3: CASSLRREINQPQHF. CDR3 DNA sequence: TGTGCCAGCAGTTTAAGGCGGGAGATCAATCAGCCCCAGCATTTT. The rearrangement joins TRBV28 to TRBJ1-5, with D unresolved. Looked up from germline, CDR1 is MDHEN and CDR2 is SYDVKM. Trimming removed 2 bases from V and 3 bases from J, with 11 bases in between. The CDR3 spans 15 residues.

The rearrangement links TRBV5-6 to TRBJ2-1, with a possible D match to TRBD1 (5 bases). Germline CDR1 reads SGHDT; CDR2 reads YYEEEE. V dropped 0 bases and J dropped 6 bases, with 13 bases sitting between them. This CDR3 is 15 amino acids long. As DNA, the CDR3 is TGTGCCAGCAGCTTGGTGTCAGGGTTAGGCAATGAGCAGTTCTTC. Encoded protein: CASSLVSGLGNEQFF.

V and J are TRBV28 and TRBJ2-1; 9 bases map to TRBD2. Germline loops: CDR1 MDHEN, CDR2 SYDVKM. J gave up 4 bases and V 7 bases, and 8 bases lay outside the gene matches. CDR3 length: 15 residues. The CDR3 here is CASITKAGGYNEQFF. In DNA form, the CDR3 reads TGTGCCAGCATTACGAAAGCGGGAGGTTACAATGAGCAGTTCTTC.